This T cell receptor (beta chain) was profiled in a study of breast tumors, draining lymph nodes, adjacent tissues. Study-wide points: The data were judged consistent with most tumor T cells coming from lymph node and expanding in tumor. The lymph node origin of tumor T cells was framed as consistent with a hypothesis, not demonstrated. Tumor repertoires ranked between lymph nodes and nontumor tissue in diversity, with V and J gene preferences.

To note about this clonotype: The antigen is not known.

Axillary draining lymph nodes of breast cancer patients supplied the node samples. This CDR3 comprises 13 residues. Germline loops: CDR1 ENHRY, CDR2 SYGVKD. Trimming cost V 6 bases and J 4 bases, with 7 bases left between them. MiXCR, applied by TCRdb to the multiplex PCR reads, yields one record per CDR3 protein. This sample has approximately 300,000 distinct CDR3 sequences, with 30% found just once. Material for sequencing was axillary lymph node tissue. The chain carries TRBV10-3 and TRBJ2-6; D gene uncertain. The sequence was obtained from a female donor with breast cancer. Some clones in this sample may be carry-over from other donors' samples. CDR3 nucleotide sequence: TGTGCCATCAGGGCACAGGGGGCCAACGTCCTGACTTTC. It encodes CAIRAQGANVLTF.